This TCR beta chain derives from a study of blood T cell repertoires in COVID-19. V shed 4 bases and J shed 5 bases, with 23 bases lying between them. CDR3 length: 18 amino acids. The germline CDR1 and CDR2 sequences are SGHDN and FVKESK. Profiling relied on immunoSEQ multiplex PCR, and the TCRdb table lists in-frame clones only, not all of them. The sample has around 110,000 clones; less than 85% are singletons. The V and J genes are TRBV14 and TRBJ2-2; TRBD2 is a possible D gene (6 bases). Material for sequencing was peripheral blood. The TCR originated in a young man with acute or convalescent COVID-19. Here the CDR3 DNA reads TGTGCCAGCAGCCCTCGGGCCTCCCTGCGGGACCCTACCGGGGAGCTGTTTTTT. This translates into CASSPRASLRDPTGELFF.